This T cell receptor beta chain was obtained from a study of cytomegalovirus exposure and HLA in healthy donors. Germline assignment: CDR1 SSHAT and CDR2 FNYEAQ (reference sequence). J lost 2 bases, V lost 2 bases, and 1 base had no gene match. This CDR3 is 14 amino acids long. In the PCR, 60 Vbeta and 13 Jbeta primers were used. The repertoire was sequenced with immunoSEQ multiplex PCR; TCRdb's copy has only in-frame clones and lacks some. The sample includes 60,000 to 70,000 clones, about 80% of them seen just once. This receptor was obtained from a woman aged 25 to 39 in good health and CMV-seronegative. The specimen was PBMCs. V gene TRBV7-7 combines with J gene TRBJ2-5, with 8 positions matching TRBD2. The CDR3 reads CASSLSGRQETQYF. As DNA, the CDR3 is TGTGCCAGCAGCTTAAGCGGGAGACAAGAGACCCAGTACTTC.